The clone carrying this TCR beta chain was seen only a few times. Its antigen is not known. The data stem from a study of response to subunit inactivated influenza vaccine. Study findings and constraints: The authors suggested that few new T cells are recruited per seasonal influenza vaccination.

Trimming cost V 0 bases and J 3 bases, with 12 bases left between them. The CDR3 is 14 residues long. The germline V gene has CDR1 DFQATT and CDR2 SNEGSKA (reference sequence). TCRdb fed the RT-PCR reads into MiXCR, producing one record per CDR3 protein. The repertoire consists of roughly 650,000 distinct CDR3 sequences, with 13% to 15% occurring once and the leading ten covering 6% to 9.5%. The TCR was taken from a man aged 45-65 years who received an inactivated influenza vaccine. This specimen was PBMCs from blood, taken 14 to 15 days before vaccination. The rearrangement uses TRBV20-1 and TRBJ2-7; no clear D. The DNA of the CDR3 is TGCAGTGCTAGAGATCTTGACCGATTCTACGAGCAGTACTTC. Translating gives CSARDLDRFYEQYF.